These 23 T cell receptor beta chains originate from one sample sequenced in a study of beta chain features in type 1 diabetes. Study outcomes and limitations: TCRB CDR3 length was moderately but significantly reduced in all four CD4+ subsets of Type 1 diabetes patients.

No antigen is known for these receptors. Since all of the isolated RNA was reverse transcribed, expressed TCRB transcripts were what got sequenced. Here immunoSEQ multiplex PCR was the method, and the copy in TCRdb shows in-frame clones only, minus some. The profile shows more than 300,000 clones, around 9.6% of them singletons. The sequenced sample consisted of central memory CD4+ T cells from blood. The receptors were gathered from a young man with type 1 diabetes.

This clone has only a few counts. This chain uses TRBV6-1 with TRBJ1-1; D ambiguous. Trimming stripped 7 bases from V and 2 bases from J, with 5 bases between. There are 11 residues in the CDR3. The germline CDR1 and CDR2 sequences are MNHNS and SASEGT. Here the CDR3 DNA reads TGTGCCAGCAAGGATAACACTGAAGCTTTCTTT. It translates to CASKDNTEAFF.

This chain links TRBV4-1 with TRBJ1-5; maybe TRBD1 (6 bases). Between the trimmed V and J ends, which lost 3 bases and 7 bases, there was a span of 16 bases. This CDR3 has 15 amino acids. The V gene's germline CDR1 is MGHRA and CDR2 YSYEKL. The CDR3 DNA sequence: TGCGCCAGCAGCCAGGCCAACAGGGAAATACAGCCCCAGCATTTT. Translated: CASSQANREIQPQHF.

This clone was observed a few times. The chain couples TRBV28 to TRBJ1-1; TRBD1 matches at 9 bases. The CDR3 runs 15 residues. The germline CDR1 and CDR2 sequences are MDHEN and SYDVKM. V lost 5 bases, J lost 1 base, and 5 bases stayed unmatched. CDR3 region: CASSGQGPGNTEAFF. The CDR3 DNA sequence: TGTGCCAGCAGTGGACAGGGGCCTGGGAACACTGAAGCTTTCTTT.

The DNA of the CDR3 is TGTGCCTGGGGACGGCAGAATTCACCCCTCCACTTT. Translated: CAWGRQNSPLHF. This rearrangement joins TRBV30 to TRBJ1-6; D is unresolved. Germline CDR1 GTSNPN, CDR2 SVGIG (reference sequence). The V gene lost 5 bases and the J gene lost 7 bases, with 9 bases spanning the gap. CDR3 length equals 12 residues.

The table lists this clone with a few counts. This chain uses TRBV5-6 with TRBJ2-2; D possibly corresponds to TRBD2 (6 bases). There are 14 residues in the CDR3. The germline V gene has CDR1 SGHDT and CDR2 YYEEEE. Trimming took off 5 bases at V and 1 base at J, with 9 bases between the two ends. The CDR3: CASRPGENTGELFF. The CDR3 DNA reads TGTGCCAGCAGGCCGGGGGAGAACACCGGGGAGCTGTTTTTT.

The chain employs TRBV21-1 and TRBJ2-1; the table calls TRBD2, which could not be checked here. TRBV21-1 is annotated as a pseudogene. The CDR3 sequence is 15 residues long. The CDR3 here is CASSSSGSGYNEQFF. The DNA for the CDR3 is TGTGCCAGCAGCTCTAGCGGGAGTGGTTACAATGAGCAGTTCTTC.

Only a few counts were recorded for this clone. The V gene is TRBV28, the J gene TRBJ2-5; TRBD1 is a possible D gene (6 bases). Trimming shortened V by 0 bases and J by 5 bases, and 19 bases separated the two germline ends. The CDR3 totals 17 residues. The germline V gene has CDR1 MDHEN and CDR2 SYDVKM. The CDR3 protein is CASSLWGAGSGRETQYF. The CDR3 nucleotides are TGTGCCAGCAGTTTATGGGGGGCCGGAAGTGGAAGGGAGACCCAGTACTTC.

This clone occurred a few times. DNA of the CDR3: TGCAGCGCGAGGGGGACTAGCGATTACAATGAGCAGTTCTTC. Encoded protein: CSARGTSDYNEQFF. The V gene is TRBV29-1, the J gene TRBJ2-1; 10 nucleotides align to TRBD2. The CDR3 is 14 residues long. The germline V gene encodes CDR1 SQVTM and CDR2 ANQGSEA. The junction had 7 bases not matched to a gene; V was cut back by 7 bases and J by 4 bases.

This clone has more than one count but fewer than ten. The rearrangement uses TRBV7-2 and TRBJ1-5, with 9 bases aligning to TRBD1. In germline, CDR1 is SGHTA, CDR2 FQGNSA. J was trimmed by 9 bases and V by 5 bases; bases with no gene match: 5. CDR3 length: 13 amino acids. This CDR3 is CASSGDREAPQHF. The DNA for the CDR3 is TGTGCCAGCAGCGGGGACAGGGAGGCGCCCCAGCATTTT.

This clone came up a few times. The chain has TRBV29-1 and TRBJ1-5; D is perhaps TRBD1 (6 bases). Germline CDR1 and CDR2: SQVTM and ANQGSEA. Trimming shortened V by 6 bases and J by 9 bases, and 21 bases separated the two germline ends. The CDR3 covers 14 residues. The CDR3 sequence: CSVGTGGASAPQHF. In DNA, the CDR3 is TGCAGCGTGGGGACCGGGGGCGCGTCGGCGCCCCAGCATTTT. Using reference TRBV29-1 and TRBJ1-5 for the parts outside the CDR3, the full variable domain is SAVISQKPSRDICQRGTSLTIQCQVDSQVTMMFWYRQQPGQSLTLIATANQGSEATYESGFVIDKFPISRPNLTFSTLTVSNMSPEDSSIYLCSVGTGGASAPQHFGDGTRLSIL.

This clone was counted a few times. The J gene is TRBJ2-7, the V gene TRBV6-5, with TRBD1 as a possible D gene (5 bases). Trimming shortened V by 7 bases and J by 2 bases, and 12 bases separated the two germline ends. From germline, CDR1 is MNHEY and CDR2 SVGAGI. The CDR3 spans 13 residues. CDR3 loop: CASTETATYEQYF. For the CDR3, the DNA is TGTGCCAGCACCGAGACAGCAACCTACGAGCAGTACTTC.

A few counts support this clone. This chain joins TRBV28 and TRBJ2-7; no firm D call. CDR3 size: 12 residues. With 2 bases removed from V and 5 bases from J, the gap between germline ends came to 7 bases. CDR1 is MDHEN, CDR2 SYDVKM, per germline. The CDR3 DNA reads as TGTGCCAGCAGTTTAAAGTACGACGAGCAGTACTTC. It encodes CASSLKYDEQYF.

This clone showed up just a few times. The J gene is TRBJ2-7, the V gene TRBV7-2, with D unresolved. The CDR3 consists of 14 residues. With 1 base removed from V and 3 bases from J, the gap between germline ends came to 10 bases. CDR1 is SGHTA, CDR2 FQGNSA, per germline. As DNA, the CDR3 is TGTGCCAGCAGCTTAGATAAAGTTGGCTACGAGCAGTACTTC. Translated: CASSLDKVGYEQYF.

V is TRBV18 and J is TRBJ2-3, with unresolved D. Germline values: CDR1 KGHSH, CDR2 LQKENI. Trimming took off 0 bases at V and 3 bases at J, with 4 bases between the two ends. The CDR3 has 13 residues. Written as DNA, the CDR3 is TGTGCCAGCTCACCACCTGTGACAGATACGCAGTATTTT. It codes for CASSPPVTDTQYF.

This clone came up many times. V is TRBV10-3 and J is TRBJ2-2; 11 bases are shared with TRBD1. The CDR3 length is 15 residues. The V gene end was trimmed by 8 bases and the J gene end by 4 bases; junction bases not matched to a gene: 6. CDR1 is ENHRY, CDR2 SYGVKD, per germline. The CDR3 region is CAIGPGQGGTGELFF. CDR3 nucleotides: TGTGCCATCGGTCCGGGACAGGGGGGCACCGGGGAGCTGTTTTTT.

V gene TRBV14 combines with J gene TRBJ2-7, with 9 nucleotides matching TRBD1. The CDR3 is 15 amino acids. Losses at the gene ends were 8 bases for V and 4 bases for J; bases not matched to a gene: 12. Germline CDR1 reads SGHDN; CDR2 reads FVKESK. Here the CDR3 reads CASGTDRGDPYEQYF. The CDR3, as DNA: TGTGCCAGCGGCACCGACAGGGGGGATCCTTACGAGCAGTACTTC.

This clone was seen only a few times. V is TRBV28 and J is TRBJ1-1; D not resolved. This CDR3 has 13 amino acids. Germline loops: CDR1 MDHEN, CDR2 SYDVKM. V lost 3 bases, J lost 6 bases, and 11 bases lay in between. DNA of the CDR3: TGTGCCAGCAGTTTTAGCTCCGGGCCTGAAGCTTTCTTT. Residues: CASSFSSGPEAFF.

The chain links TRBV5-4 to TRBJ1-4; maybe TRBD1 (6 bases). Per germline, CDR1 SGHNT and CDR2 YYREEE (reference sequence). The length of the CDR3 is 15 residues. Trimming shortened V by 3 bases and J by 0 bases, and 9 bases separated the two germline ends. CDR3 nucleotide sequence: TGTGCCAGCAGCTCACAGGGAACAACTAATGAAAAACTGTTTTTT. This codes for CASSSQGTTNEKLFF.

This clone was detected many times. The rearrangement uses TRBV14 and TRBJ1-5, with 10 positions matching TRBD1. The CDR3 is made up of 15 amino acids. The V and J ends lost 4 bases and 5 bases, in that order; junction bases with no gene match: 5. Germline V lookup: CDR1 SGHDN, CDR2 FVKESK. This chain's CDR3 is CASSLTGTGDQPQHF. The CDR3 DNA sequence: TGTGCCAGCAGCCTTACCGGGACAGGGGATCAGCCCCAGCATTTT.

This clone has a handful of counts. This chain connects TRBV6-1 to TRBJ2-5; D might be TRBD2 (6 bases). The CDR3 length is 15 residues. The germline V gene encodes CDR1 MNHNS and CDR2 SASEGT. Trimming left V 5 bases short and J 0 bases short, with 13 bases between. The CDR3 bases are TGTGCCAGCAGTTCCCGTCGGGGGTACCAAGAGACCCAGTACTTC. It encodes CASSSRRGYQETQYF.

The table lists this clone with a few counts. CDR3 in amino acids: CASGWDRGDTQYF. The CDR3 region has the DNA TGTGCTAGTGGTTGGGACAGGGGAGATACGCAGTATTTT. The V and J genes are TRBV12-5 and TRBJ2-3; TRBD1 matches 10 bases. Germline-derived CDR1 and CDR2 are LGHNT and FRNRAP. The CDR3 totals 13 residues. V was pared by 4 bases and J by 5 bases, with 0 bases of the junction left unmatched.

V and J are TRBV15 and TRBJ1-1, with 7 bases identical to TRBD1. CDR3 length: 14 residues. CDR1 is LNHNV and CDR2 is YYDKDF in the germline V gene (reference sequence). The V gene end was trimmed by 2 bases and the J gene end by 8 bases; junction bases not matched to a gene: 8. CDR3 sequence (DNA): TGTGCCACCAGCAGAATTACAGGGGAGAACGAAGCTTTCTTT. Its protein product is CATSRITGENEAFF.

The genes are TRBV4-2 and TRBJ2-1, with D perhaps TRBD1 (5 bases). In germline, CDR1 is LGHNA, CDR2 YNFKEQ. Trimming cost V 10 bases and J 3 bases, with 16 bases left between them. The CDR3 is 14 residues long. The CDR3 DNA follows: TGTGCCATTTCGCGGACACCAATCTACAATGAGCAGTTCTTC. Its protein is CAISRTPIYNEQFF.